The 5 T cell receptor beta chains listed next were all sequenced from one sample in a study of cytomegalovirus exposure and HLA in healthy donors. The table came from immunoSEQ multiplex PCR; TCRdb's copy has only in-frame clones and leaves some out. Of around 300,000 clones listed, around 89% were seen once; the top ten hold approximately 0.88%. Sequenced: PBMCs. The origin of the receptors is a woman under 30 in good health and CMV-seronegative.

The chain links TRBV28 to TRBJ1-5, with D hard to call. This CDR3 has 14 residues. Germline values: CDR1 MDHEN, CDR2 SYDVKM. The ends were cut back, 3 bases at V and 3 bases at J, with 9 bases in the middle. The chain's CDR3 is CASSLEGNNQPQHF. In DNA, the CDR3 is TGTGCCAGCAGTTTGGAGGGAAACAATCAGCCCCAGCATTTT.

The chain is built from TRBV28 and TRBJ2-7; 9 bases are a match to TRBD1. Germline V gene data show CDR1 as MDHEN and CDR2 as SYDVKM. V lost 5 bases, J lost 4 bases, and 12 bases stayed unmatched. The CDR3 runs 16 residues. As DNA, the CDR3 is TGTGCCAGCAGTAAATATTCCGGGACAGGGAGATACGAGCAGTACTTC. This codes for CASSKYSGTGRYEQYF.

V is TRBV21-1 and J is TRBJ1-2; the table's TRBD1 call for D was not verified on the DNA. TRBV21-1 corresponds to a pseudogene. The CDR3 extends over 16 amino acids. Written as DNA, the CDR3 is TGTGCCAGCAGCAAGCCTCGGACAGACCCTAACTATGGCTACACCTTC. As protein: CASSKPRTDPNYGYTF.

The rearrangement uses TRBV5-1 and TRBJ2-5; 10 nucleotides align to TRBD2. Germline trimming cut 4 bases from V and 2 bases from J; bases unmatched to any gene: 2. In germline, CDR1 is SGHRS, CDR2 YFSETQ. The CDR3 sequence is 14 residues long. The CDR3 protein is CASSPSGGQETQYF. The CDR3, as DNA: TGCGCCAGCAGCCCTAGCGGGGGTCAAGAGACCCAGTACTTC.

The rearrangement uses TRBV9 and TRBJ2-1; unclear D gene. CDR3 size: 15 residues. The germline gives CDR1 SGDLS, CDR2 YYNGEE. The V and J ends lost 0 bases and 2 bases respectively, with 9 bases between them. The CDR3 here is CASSVGLSTYNEQFF. The CDR3, as DNA: TGTGCCAGCAGCGTAGGCCTGTCTACCTACAATGAGCAGTTCTTC.